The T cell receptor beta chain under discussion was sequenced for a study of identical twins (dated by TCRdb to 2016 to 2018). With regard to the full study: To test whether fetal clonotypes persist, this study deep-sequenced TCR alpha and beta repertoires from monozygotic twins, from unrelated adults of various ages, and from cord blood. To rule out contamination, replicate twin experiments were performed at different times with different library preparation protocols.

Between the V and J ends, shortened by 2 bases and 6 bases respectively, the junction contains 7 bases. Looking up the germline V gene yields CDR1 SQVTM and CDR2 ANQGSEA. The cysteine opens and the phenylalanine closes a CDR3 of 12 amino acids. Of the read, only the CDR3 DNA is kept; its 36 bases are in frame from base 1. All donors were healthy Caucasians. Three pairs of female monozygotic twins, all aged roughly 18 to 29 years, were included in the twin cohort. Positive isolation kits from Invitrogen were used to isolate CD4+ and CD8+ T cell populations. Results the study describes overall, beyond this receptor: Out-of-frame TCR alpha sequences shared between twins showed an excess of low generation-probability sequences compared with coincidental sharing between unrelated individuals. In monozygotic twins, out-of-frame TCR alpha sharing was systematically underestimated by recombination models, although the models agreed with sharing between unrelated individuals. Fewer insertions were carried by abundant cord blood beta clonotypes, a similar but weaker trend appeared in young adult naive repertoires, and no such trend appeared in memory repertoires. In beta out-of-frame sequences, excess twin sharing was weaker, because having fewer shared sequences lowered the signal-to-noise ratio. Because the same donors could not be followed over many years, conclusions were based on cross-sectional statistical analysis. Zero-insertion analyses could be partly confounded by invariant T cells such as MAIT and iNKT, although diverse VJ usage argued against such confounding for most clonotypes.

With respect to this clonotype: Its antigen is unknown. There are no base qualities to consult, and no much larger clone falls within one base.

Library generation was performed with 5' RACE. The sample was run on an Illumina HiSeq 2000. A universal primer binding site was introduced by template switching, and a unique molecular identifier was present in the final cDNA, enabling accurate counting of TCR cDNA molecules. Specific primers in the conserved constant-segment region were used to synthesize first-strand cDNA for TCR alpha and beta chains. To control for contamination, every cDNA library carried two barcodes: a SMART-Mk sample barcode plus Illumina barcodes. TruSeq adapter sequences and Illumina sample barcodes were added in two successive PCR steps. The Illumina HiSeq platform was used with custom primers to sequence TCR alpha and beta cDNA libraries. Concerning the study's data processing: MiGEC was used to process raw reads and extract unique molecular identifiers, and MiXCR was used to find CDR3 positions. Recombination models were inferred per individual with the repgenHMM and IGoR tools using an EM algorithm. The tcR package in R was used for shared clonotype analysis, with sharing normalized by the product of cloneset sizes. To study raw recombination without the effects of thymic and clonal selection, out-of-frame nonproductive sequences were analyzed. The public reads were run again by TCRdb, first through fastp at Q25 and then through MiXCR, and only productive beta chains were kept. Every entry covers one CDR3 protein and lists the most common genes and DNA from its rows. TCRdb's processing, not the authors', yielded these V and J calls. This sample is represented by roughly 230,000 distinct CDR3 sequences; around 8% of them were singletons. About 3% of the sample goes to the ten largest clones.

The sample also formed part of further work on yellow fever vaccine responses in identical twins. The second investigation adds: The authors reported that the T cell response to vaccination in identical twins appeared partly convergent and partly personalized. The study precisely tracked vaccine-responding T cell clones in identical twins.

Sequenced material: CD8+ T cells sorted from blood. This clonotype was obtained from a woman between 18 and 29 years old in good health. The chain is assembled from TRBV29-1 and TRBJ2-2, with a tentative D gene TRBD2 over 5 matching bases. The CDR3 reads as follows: CSVETSPGELFF. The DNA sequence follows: TGCAGCGTTGAAACTAGTCCCGGGGAGCTGTTTTTT.